The 7 T cell receptor beta chains below all came from one sample that was sequenced in a study of cytomegalovirus exposure and HLA in healthy donors. Researchers ran the PCR with 60 Vbeta and 13 Jbeta primers. Using immunoSEQ multiplex PCR, the repertoire was profiled, and TCRdb retains in-frame clones only, with some absent. The sample lists about 270,000 clones, 65% to 85% occurring once. Sequenced: PBMCs. These receptors were collected from a female donor in good health and CMV-seronegative.

The chain carries TRBV9 and TRBJ2-1, with D perhaps matching TRBD1 (5 bases). With 3 bases removed from V and 4 bases from J, the gap between germline ends came to 17 bases. In germline, CDR1 is SGDLS, CDR2 YYNGEE. The length of the CDR3 is 16 residues. The CDR3 spells CASSARQRDLYNEQFF. The CDR3 region has the DNA TGTGCCAGCAGCGCCAGACAGCGCGACCTTTACAATGAGCAGTTCTTC.

The V call is TRBV7-2, the J call TRBJ2-1; 8 bases agree with TRBD1. Germline V gene lookup returns CDR1 SGHTA and CDR2 FQGNSA. This CDR3 is 15 amino acids long. V was clipped by 6 bases and J by 4 bases; unmatched bases: 8. CDR3 in amino acids: CASRPRTGPYNEQFF. CDR3 sequence (DNA): TGTGCCAGCAGACCGAGGACAGGGCCTTACAATGAGCAGTTCTTC.

The chain carries TRBV7-9 and TRBJ2-1, with 10 bases identical to TRBD2. Germline assignment: CDR1 SEHNR and CDR2 FQNEAQ (reference sequence). This CDR3 region has 14 residues. The J segment lost 8 bases and the V segment lost 5 bases, leaving 6 bases of the junction unmatched. In DNA, the CDR3 is TGTGCCAGCAGCCCATGGACTAGCGGTGATGAGCAGTTCTTC. Translation: CASSPWTSGDEQFF.

CDR3 sequence (DNA): TGTGCCAGCAGCATAACAGGGGGCGACTATGGCTACACCTTC. This encodes CASSITGGDYGYTF. This rearrangement joins TRBV11-2 to TRBJ1-2, with TRBD1 identical over 9 bases. Looked up from germline, CDR1 is SGHAT and CDR2 is FQNNGV. Trimming cost V 5 bases and J 3 bases; bases outside gene matches: 4. The length of the CDR3 is 14 residues.

The J gene is TRBJ1-2, the V gene TRBV5-1, with TRBD1 matching over 11 bases. V was clipped by 3 bases and J by 3 bases; unmatched bases: 4. The CDR3 runs to 15 residues. The germline V gene has CDR1 SGHRS and CDR2 YFSETQ. The CDR3 DNA reads TGCGCCAGCAGCTCGCGGGACAGGGGGGACTATGGCTACACCTTC. Residues: CASSSRDRGDYGYTF.

This clone was detected only a few times. This chain joins TRBV27 and TRBJ2-5, with 10 positions matching TRBD2. The J call may be mistaken, given a closer DNA end match to TRBJ2-7. The CDR3 is 15 amino acids. Germline V CDR1 and CDR2: MNHEY, SMNVEV (reference sequence). CDR3 bases: TGTGCCAGCAGATGGACTAGCGGACCAACCTACGAGCAGTACTTC. Encoded protein: CASRWTSGPTYEQYF.

In this sample, this clone turned up a few times. CDR3 residues: CASSRTGLHLGGELFF. Here the CDR3 DNA reads TGTGCCAGCAGCCGAACGGGACTCCACCTCGGCGGGGAGCTGTTTTTT. The chain links TRBV11-2 to TRBJ2-2, with TRBD2 as a possible D gene (6 bases). Deletions cut 5 bases from V and 7 bases from J, with 20 bases between. Germline CDR1 is SGHAT and CDR2 is FQNNGV. The CDR3 covers 16 residues.